These 18 T cell receptor beta chains originate from one sample sequenced in a study of Graves' ophthalmopathy and Graves' hyperthyroidism. Scientists amplified the TCR beta CDR3 regions from RNA transcripts. HTBI primers were used in a first-round RT-PCR, which preceded a second-round multiplex PCR. TCRdb redid the calling of the multiplex PCR reads with MiXCR, one entry per CDR3 protein. Among hundreds of thousands of distinct CDR3 sequences listed, 45% were seen once. Sequenced: peripheral blood. These receptors were collected from an adult man with Graves' ophthalmopathy.

There are many counts of this clonotype. The chain combines TRBV7-9 with TRBJ1-1; D not certain. The ends were cut back, 7 bases at V and 11 bases at J, with 14 bases in the middle. Germline CDR1 and CDR2: SEHNR and FQNEAQ (reference sequence). This CDR3 spans 11 amino acids. The CDR3 nucleotides read TGTGCCAGCACGCCCCCTTCCCTGGCTTTCTTT. This gives the protein CASTPPSLAFF. Full variable domain (missing parts from reference TRBV7-9 and TRBJ1-1): DTGVSQNPRHKITKRGQNVTFRCDPISEHNRLYWYRQTLGQGPEFLTYFQNEAQLEKSRLLSDRFSAERPKGSFSTLEIQRTEQGDSAMYLCASTPPSLAFFGQGTRLTVV.

The V and J genes are TRBV28 and TRBJ2-7, with D tentatively TRBD1 (5 bases). Germline V gene lookup returns CDR1 MDHEN and CDR2 SYDVKM. The length of the CDR3 is 15 residues. Trimming shortened V by 4 bases and J by 2 bases, and 15 bases separated the two germline ends. Here the CDR3 DNA reads TGTGCCAGCAGTTCACAAGGAGCAGGGACCTACGAGCAGTACTTC. Its protein is CASSSQGAGTYEQYF.

This clonotype showed up just a few times. This rearrangement joins TRBV7-9 to TRBJ2-7; D might be TRBD1 (5 bases). This CDR3 has 13 amino acids. In germline, CDR1 is SEHNR, CDR2 FQNEAQ (reference sequence). V gave up 4 bases and J gave up 4 bases, with 11 bases separating them. Here the CDR3 reads CASSSPTAYEQYF. In nucleotides, the CDR3 is TGTGCCAGCAGCTCTCCGACAGCGTACGAGCAGTACTTC.

This clonotype appeared a few times. This chain connects TRBV2 to TRBJ2-5; maybe TRBD2 (7 bases). Germline loops: CDR1 SNHLY, CDR2 FYNNEI. Trimming shortened V by 3 bases and J by 0 bases, and 23 bases separated the two germline ends. CDR3 length equals 19 residues. CDR3 amino acids: CASSDRMREGRGYQETQYF. CDR3 DNA sequence: TGTGCCAGCAGTGATCGTATGAGGGAGGGAAGGGGGTACCAAGAGACCCAGTACTTC.

This chain connects TRBV10-3 to TRBJ2-7; TRBD2 matches at 12 bases. The CDR3 length is 15 residues. The germline V gene encodes CDR1 ENHRY and CDR2 SYGVKD. CDR3 protein: CASTLTSGGFYEQYF. The CDR3 DNA reads as TGTGCGAGCACCCTGACTAGCGGGGGATTCTACGAGCAGTACTTC.

V and J are TRBV7-9 and TRBJ1-2; TRBD1 agrees at 7 bases. This CDR3 contains 13 residues. Germline loops: CDR1 SEHNR, CDR2 FQNEAQ (reference sequence). After removal of 5 bases from V and 5 bases from J, the junction contained 5 bases not matched to a gene. The CDR3 sequence is CASSGTGVYGYTF. CDR3 sequence (DNA): TGTGCCAGCAGCGGAACAGGGGTGTATGGCTACACCTTC.

The chain has TRBV9 and TRBJ2-7; TRBD2 is a possible D gene (7 bases). V lost 7 bases, J lost 0 bases, and 14 bases lay in between. Per the germline V gene, CDR1 is SGDLS and CDR2 is YYNGEE. This CDR3 is built from 14 residues. CDR3 in amino acids: CASAGAESSYEQYF. In nucleotides, the CDR3 is TGTGCCAGCGCGGGGGCTGAGAGCTCCTACGAGCAGTACTTC.

This clonotype was counted between two and nine times. The rearrangement links TRBV5-8 to TRBJ1-2; unclear D gene. Trimming took 0 bases from V and 8 from J, leaving 11 bases between them. Germline V gene lookup returns CDR1 SGHTS and CDR2 YDEGEE. The CDR3 contains 13 residues. This CDR3 is CASSLDDRGGYTF. The DNA for the CDR3 is TGTGCCAGCAGCTTGGACGACCGAGGGGGCTACACCTTC.

This clonotype was counted between two and nine times. In DNA, the CDR3 is TGTGCCAGCATACAGGGAAGAGCTAACTATGGCTACACCTTC. It specifies CASIQGRANYGYTF. This chain uses TRBV2 with TRBJ1-2; TRBD1 is a possible D gene (6 bases). V was shortened by 7 bases and J by 0 bases, with 12 bases between the two germline ends. The CDR3 has 14 residues. Germline-derived CDR1 and CDR2 are SNHLY and FYNNEI.

This clonotype has more than one count but fewer than ten. The chain recombines TRBV2 with TRBJ2-7, with 9 bases identical to TRBD2. The length of the CDR3 is 17 residues. Germline V lookup: CDR1 SNHLY, CDR2 FYNNEI. Trimming took 2 bases from V and 0 from J; bases not matched to a gene: 8. CDR3 sequence reads: CASSELGLAGSSYEQYF. As DNA, the CDR3 is TGTGCCAGCAGTGAACTAGGCCTAGCGGGAAGCTCCTACGAGCAGTACTTC.

This rearrangement joins TRBV7-6 to TRBJ1-2, with D perhaps matching TRBD1 (5 bases). CDR3 length equals 15 residues. V lost 6 bases to trimming and J lost 8 bases, with 22 bases between them. Germline V gives CDR1 SGHVS, CDR2 FNYEAQ. The CDR3 loop reads CASSSTSGGGWGYTF. CDR3 DNA sequence: TGTGCCAGCAGTTCCACTAGCGGGGGGGGATGGGGCTACACCTTC.

Comments on this clonotype: A read error may produce the germline difference seen at one junction end. V is TRBV6-5 and J is TRBJ2-2; D possibly corresponds to TRBD1 (5 bases). From germline, CDR1 is MNHEY and CDR2 SVGAGI. The CDR3 length is 15 residues. CDR3 amino acids: CAISDPVRGTGELFF. DNA for the CDR3: TGTGCCATCAGTGATCCTGTTAGGGGCACCGGGGAGCTGTTTTTT.

This clonotype was seen a single time. This chain uses TRBV25-1 with TRBJ1-2; 8 bases agree with TRBD1. Germline CDR1 reads MGHDK; CDR2 reads SYGVNS. There are 13 residues in the CDR3. The CDR3 loop is CAPRDRQRYGYTF. DNA for the CDR3: TGTGCTCCCCGGGACAGGCAACGGTATGGCTACACCTTC.

The chain has TRBV5-1 and TRBJ2-6, with TRBD1 as a possible D gene (6 bases). Germline V gene data show CDR1 as SGHRS and CDR2 as YFSETQ. The CDR3 is 15 residues long. V was pared by 7 bases and J by 1 base, with 12 bases between. CDR3 region: CASYRVGSGANVLTF. The CDR3, as DNA: TGCGCCAGCTACAGGGTAGGGTCTGGGGCCAACGTCCTGACTTTC.

This chain connects TRBV2 to TRBJ1-2; perhaps TRBD1 as D (6 bases). CDR1 and CDR2 from the germline V gene are SNHLY and FYNNEI. There are 16 residues in the CDR3. The CDR3 region is CATLGGPSSEEGGYTF. CDR3 in DNA: TGTGCGACCCTTGGGGGCCCTAGCAGTGAAGAGGGTGGCTACACCTTC.

This clonotype was seen a handful of times. The chain combines TRBV7-8 with TRBJ1-2; 8 bases fit TRBD1. This CDR3 comprises 13 residues. CDR1 is SGHVS, CDR2 FQNEAQ, per germline. The V gene end was trimmed by 2 bases and the J gene end by 8 bases; junction bases not matched to a gene: 4. The chain's CDR3 is CASSLQGALGYTF. The CDR3 DNA is TGTGCCAGCAGCTTACAGGGGGCTCTAGGCTACACCTTC.

Many counts were recorded for this clonotype. This sequence joins TRBV24-1 and TRBJ1-3, with D possibly being TRBD1 (6 bases). The CDR3 is 16 amino acids. CDR1 and CDR2 (germline): KGHDR, SFDVKD. Trimming shortened V by 4 bases and J by 0 bases, and 12 bases separated the two germline ends. The CDR3 loop is CATSDPQGGSGNTIYF. The CDR3, as DNA: TGTGCCACCAGTGACCCACAGGGAGGCTCTGGAAACACCATATATTTT.

This chain uses TRBV29-1 with TRBJ2-5; D is uncertain. CDR1 and CDR2 from the germline V gene are SQVTM and ANQGSEA. The ends were cut back, 0 bases at V and 4 bases at J, with 18 bases in the middle. This CDR3 contains 16 residues. The CDR3 nucleotides read TGCAGCGTTGAAGATCAGAATATTGGCGGCCCAGAGACCCAGTACTTC. It translates to CSVEDQNIGGPETQYF.